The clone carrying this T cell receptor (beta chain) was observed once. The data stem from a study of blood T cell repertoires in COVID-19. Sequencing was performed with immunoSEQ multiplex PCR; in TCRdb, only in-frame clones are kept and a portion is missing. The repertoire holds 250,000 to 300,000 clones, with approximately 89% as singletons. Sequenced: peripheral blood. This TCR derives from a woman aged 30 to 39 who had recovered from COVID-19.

CDR3 bases: TGTGCCAGCAGTTTATCTTATCAGGGATCGCAGCCCCAGCATTTT. Its protein is CASSLSYQGSQPQHF. This chain links TRBV28 with TRBJ1-5; the D gene is possibly TRBD1 (5 bases). Germline V gene sequence: CDR1 MDHEN, CDR2 SYDVKM. The CDR3 has 15 residues. V shed 1 base and J shed 7 bases, with 14 bases lying between them.